Following are 26 T cell receptor beta chains from one sample sequenced in a study of T cells in Graves' hyperthyroidism and ophthalmopathy. Amplification targeted TCR beta CDR3 regions from RNA transcripts. Initially, a first-round RT-PCR of the TCR CDR3 employed the HTBI primer set. Via MiXCR, TCRdb re-called the multiplex PCR reads, giving one row per CDR3 protein. The data show approximately 58,000 distinct CDR3 sequences, about 50% seen once. Sequencing used blood. The receptor source for this set is a woman aged 25-40 years with Graves' ophthalmopathy.

This clonotype was detected many times. The chain is built from TRBV5-1 and TRBJ2-4; perhaps TRBD2 as D (6 bases). Germline CDR1 is SGHRS and CDR2 is YFSETQ. Trimming removed 1 base from V and 9 bases from J, with 14 bases in between. The CDR3 consists of 14 residues. The CDR3 loop reads CASSLRLDSGIQYF. CDR3 DNA: TGCGCCAGCAGCTTGCGACTAGACTCGGGCATTCAGTACTTC.

This clonotype was observed many times. V gene TRBV6-5 combines with J gene TRBJ2-3; D might be TRBD1 (5 bases). CDR3 length: 11 amino acids. The V and J ends lost 10 bases and 3 bases respectively, with 8 bases between them. CDR1 and CDR2 from the germline V gene are MNHEY and SVGAGI. CDR3 amino acids: CATGATDTQYF. The CDR3 nucleotides are TGTGCCACTGGGGCGACAGATACGCAGTATTTT.

A word on this clonotype: Compared with germline, one end of the junction differs, possibly owing to a read error. The chain links TRBV2 to TRBJ2-2, with D tentatively TRBD2 (6 bases). CDR1 is SNHLY and CDR2 is FYNNEI in the germline V gene. The CDR3 is 12 residues long. CDR3 in DNA: TGTGCCAGCGGTGAGCGGGTCGGGGAGCTGTTTTTT. This sequence encodes CASGERVGELFF.

CDR3: CASSLGNTGELFF. DNA of the CDR3: TGTGCCAGCAGCTTAGGCAACACCGGGGAGCTGTTTTTT. The chain couples TRBV7-2 to TRBJ2-2, with D hard to call. Germline V gene sequence: CDR1 SGHTA, CDR2 FQGNSA. Trimming stripped 1 base from V and 2 bases from J, with 2 bases between. The CDR3 has 13 residues.

This clonotype was recorded many times. CDR3 DNA: TGTGCCAGCAGCTGGGGGACTCTCGTTGAGACCCAGTACTTC. This gives the protein CASSWGTLVETQYF. This chain joins TRBV11-1 and TRBJ2-5, with D perhaps TRBD2 (6 bases). The V end lost 4 bases, the J end lost 5 bases, and 14 bases lay between the germline ends. Germline V lookup: CDR1 SGHAT, CDR2 FQDESV (reference sequence). CDR3 size: 14 residues. Full variable domain (remainder filled in from reference TRBV11-1 and TRBJ2-5): EAEVAQSPRYKITEKSQAVAFWCDPISGHATLYWYRQILGQGPELLVQFQDESVVDDSQLPKDRFSAERLKGVDSTLKIQPAELGDSAMYLCASSWGTLVETQYFGPGTRLLVL.

This clonotype was counted ten times or more. CDR3: CASSLARPRQGRDGYTF. The CDR3 nucleotides read TGTGCCAGCAGCTTAGCCAGGCCCCGACAGGGAAGGGATGGCTACACCTTC. The V call is TRBV7-2, the J call TRBJ1-2; TRBD1 matches 7 bases. Losses at the gene ends were 0 bases for V and 6 bases for J; bases not matched to a gene: 13. Looked up from germline, CDR1 is SGHTA and CDR2 is FQGNSA. This CDR3 has 17 amino acids.

This clonotype was recorded at least ten times. The gene calls are TRBV2 and TRBJ2-5; 10 nucleotides match TRBD2. The trim removed 6 bases at V and 3 bases at J, leaving 10 bases unmatched. The CDR3 runs to 16 residues. CDR1 is SNHLY and CDR2 is FYNNEI in the germline V gene. The CDR3, as DNA: TGTGCCAGCAGGGGCGACCTAGCGGGAGTAGAAGAGACCCAGTACTTC. The encoded protein is CASRGDLAGVEETQYF.

The table lists this clonotype with many counts. The V gene is TRBV9, the J gene TRBJ2-7; the match to TRBD1 covers 11 bases. V gave up 0 bases and J gave up 4 bases; unmatched junction bases: 3. Germline loops: CDR1 SGDLS, CDR2 YYNGEE. The CDR3 length is 15 residues. CDR3 amino acids: CASSVAGTGGYEQYF. The CDR3 bases are TGTGCCAGCAGCGTAGCCGGGACAGGGGGATACGAGCAGTACTTC.

This chain connects TRBV18 to TRBJ2-3; D is ambiguous. The CDR3 extends over 11 amino acids. Germline V CDR1 and CDR2: KGHSH, LQKENI. Trimming pared 7 bases from V and 5 bases from J, leaving 7 bases between. Written as DNA, the CDR3 is TGTGCCAGCTGTCCGGGAGATACGCAGTATTTT. Translation gives CASCPGDTQYF. The variable domain in full, completed from reference TRBV18 and TRBJ2-3, reads NAGVMQNPRHLVRRRGQEARLRCSPMKGHSHVYWYRQLPEEGLKFMVYLQKENIIDESGMPKERFSAEFPKEGPSILRIQQVVRGDSAAYFCASCPGDTQYFGPGTRLTVL.

V usage is TRBV4-1 and J usage is TRBJ1-4; TRBD1 aligns across 8 bases. The CDR3 loop spans 16 amino acids. Germline CDR1 and CDR2: MGHRA and YSYEKL. J gave up 10 bases and V 1 base, and 11 bases lay outside the gene matches. The CDR3 region has the DNA TGCGCCAGCAGCCAAGCGGGCAGGGGGCGTGTTGGAAAACTGTTTTTT. This gives the protein CASSQAGRGRVGKLFF.

This clonotype was seen ten or more times. The chain joins TRBV12-3 or TRBV12-4 to TRBJ2-3; D uncertain. The CDR3 runs 12 residues. With 5 bases removed from V and 6 bases from J, the gap between germline ends came to 9 bases. The CDR3 DNA reads as TGTGCCAGCAGTAGATATGTTGATACGCAGTATTTT. This encodes CASSRYVDTQYF.

About this clonotype: The conserved closing phenylalanine or tryptophan is absent in this CDR3, likely reflecting a read error. The DNA is omitted, as the CDR3 cannot be located on it reliably, and the CDR3 follows TCRdb's listing. The chain carries TRBV7-7 and TRBJ1-1; the D segment call TRBD1 is taken from the table without a DNA check. Germline V gene lookup returns CDR1 SSHAT and CDR2 FNYEAQ (reference sequence). The CDR3 length is 14 residues, termini included. CDR3 sequence: CASSPGGGETEAFL.

The gene calls are TRBV7-2 and TRBJ2-7; TRBD2 matches at 15 bases. The CDR3 covers 15 residues. Trimming at V came to 5 bases and at J to 6 bases, leaving 5 bases not matched to a gene. CDR1 is SGHTA, CDR2 FQGNSA, per germline. CDR3 protein: CASSARGLAGGEQYF. The CDR3 bases are TGTGCCAGCAGCGCAAGGGGACTAGCGGGAGGCGAGCAGTACTTC.

The V gene is TRBV11-2, the J gene TRBJ2-3; TRBD2 matches 9 bases. The trim removed 8 bases at V and 2 bases at J, leaving 11 bases unmatched. Per germline, CDR1 SGHAT and CDR2 FQNNGV. The CDR3 is 16 amino acids. CDR3 in DNA: TGTGCCAGCTCCGTCACTAGCGGGTCCTACACAGATACGCAGTATTTT. This codes for CASSVTSGSYTDTQYF.

V usage is TRBV2 and J usage is TRBJ1-2, with D unclear. Looked up from germline, CDR1 is SNHLY and CDR2 is FYNNEI. V lost 1 base and J lost 8, with 8 bases in between. CDR3 size: 12 residues. CDR3 bases: TGTGCCAGCAGTGAAGGGGGAGGGGGCTACACCTTC. This translates into CASSEGGGGYTF.

The chain uses TRBV2 and TRBJ2-7; D is perhaps TRBD1 (6 bases). Germline CDR1 and CDR2: SNHLY and FYNNEI. This CDR3 region has 15 residues. The V end was cut by 6 bases, the J end by 4 bases, with 19 bases between. CDR3 in amino acids: CASRERQDPSYEQYF. Here the CDR3 DNA reads TGTGCCAGCAGAGAACGACAGGATCCTTCGTACGAGCAGTACTTC. The complete variable domain, with remaining parts taken from reference TRBV2 and TRBJ2-7, reads EPEVTQTPSHQVTQMGQEVILRCVPISNHLYFYWYRQILGQKVEFLVSFYNNEISEKSEIFDDQFSVERPDGSNFTLKIRSTKLEDSAMYFCASRERQDPSYEQYFGPGTRLTVT.

Relative to its sample, this clonotype is medium-sized (0.01 to 0.1%). J is TRBJ2-7 and V is TRBV29-1; 9 nucleotides line up with TRBD2. With 7 bases clipped from V and 2 bases from J, the junction kept 3 bases outside the gene matches. The CDR3 is made up of 12 amino acids. CDR1 is SQVTM and CDR2 is ANQGSEA in the germline V gene. The CDR3 bases are TGCAGCGCTAGCGGGAATGCCTACGAGCAGTACTTC. It is translated as CSASGNAYEQYF.

This clonotype was seen at least ten times. This chain uses TRBV9 with TRBJ1-3; TRBD1 might be the D (5 bases). Germline CDR1 SGDLS, CDR2 YYNGEE. V was pared by 4 bases and J by 5 bases, with 19 bases between. The CDR3 covers 16 residues. CDR3 nucleotide sequence: TGTGCCAGCAGCCCCCAGGGACGGATAGTAAGAAACACCATATATTTT. This gives the protein CASSPQGRIVRNTIYF.

This clonotype was seen repeatedly, ten times or more. The chain has TRBV4-1 and TRBJ2-3; 9 nucleotides agree with TRBD2. Unmatched junction bases numbered 2, after V lost 1 base and J lost 3 bases. This CDR3 spans 15 amino acids. Germline values: CDR1 MGHRA, CDR2 YSYEKL. The CDR3: CASSQGAGGTDTQYF. The CDR3 DNA follows: TGCGCCAGCAGCCAAGGAGCGGGAGGTACAGATACGCAGTATTTT.

Ten or more counts support this clonotype. The V and J genes are TRBV30 and TRBJ1-5; D is undetermined. The CDR3 spans 12 residues. Trimming took off 2 bases at V and 3 bases at J, with 5 bases between the two ends. The germline CDR1 and CDR2 sequences are GTSNPN and SVGIG (reference sequence). The CDR3 protein is CAWSPPNQPQHF. In DNA form, the CDR3 reads TGTGCCTGGAGTCCCCCCAATCAGCCCCAGCATTTT.

The chain carries TRBV6-1 and TRBJ2-7, with TRBD1 matching over 8 bases. CDR1 and CDR2 from the germline V gene are MNHNS and SASEGT. With V trimmed by 9 bases and J by 5 bases, 9 bases remained unmatched. The CDR3 extends over 13 amino acids. The CDR3 protein is CASSGGELNEQYF. The CDR3 DNA reads TGTGCCAGTTCAGGGGGCGAATTGAACGAGCAGTACTTC.

The gene calls are TRBV20-1 and TRBJ1-2; D possibly corresponds to TRBD1 (6 bases). The CDR3 consists of 16 residues. Germline V gives CDR1 DFQATT, CDR2 SNEGSKA (reference sequence). V was clipped by 2 bases and J by 5 bases, with 21 bases between them. Here the CDR3 reads CSARYAAGALSYGYTF. The CDR3 bases are TGCAGTGCTAGATATGCGGCGGGGGCCCTTAGTTATGGCTACACCTTC.

This chain joins TRBV13 and TRBJ2-1; 7 nucleotides agree with TRBD2. The CDR3 covers 17 residues. Germline CDR1 PRHDT, CDR2 FYEKMQ (reference sequence). The J segment lost 5 bases and the V segment lost 0 bases, leaving 10 bases of the junction unmatched. The CDR3 reads CASSLGGVAGVHNEQFF. CDR3 DNA: TGTGCCAGCAGCTTAGGGGGTGTGGCGGGGGTACACAATGAGCAGTTCTTC.

This clonotype was seen at least ten times. The chain couples TRBV30 to TRBJ2-3; D call uncertain. CDR3 size: 11 residues. CDR1 and CDR2 (germline): GTSNPN, SVGIG (reference sequence). V was clipped by 2 bases and J by 5 bases, with 5 bases between them. DNA for the CDR3: TGTGCCTGGAGTCCAAAAGATACGCAGTATTTT. It translates to CAWSPKDTQYF.

V usage is TRBV7-3 and J usage is TRBJ2-7, with 8 nucleotides matching TRBD1. The CDR3 covers 18 residues. With V trimmed by 2 bases and J by 1 base, 13 bases remained unmatched. CDR1 SGHTA and CDR2 FQGTGA come from the germline V gene. The CDR3 DNA reads as TGTGCCAGCAGCTTATACCCTCCGCGGACAGGGCAATCCTACGAGCAGTACTTC. Its translation: CASSLYPPRTGQSYEQYF.

This clonotype appeared many times. The chain carries TRBV27 and TRBJ2-3; 10 bases align to TRBD2. This CDR3 is 15 amino acids long. Trimming removed 4 bases from V and 4 bases from J; junction bases left unmatched: 5. Germline values: CDR1 MNHEY, CDR2 SMNVEV (reference sequence). CDR3 coding DNA: TGTGCCAGCAGTTCCCCTAGCGGGAGTTCAGATACGCAGTATTTT. Protein product: CASSSPSGSSDTQYF.